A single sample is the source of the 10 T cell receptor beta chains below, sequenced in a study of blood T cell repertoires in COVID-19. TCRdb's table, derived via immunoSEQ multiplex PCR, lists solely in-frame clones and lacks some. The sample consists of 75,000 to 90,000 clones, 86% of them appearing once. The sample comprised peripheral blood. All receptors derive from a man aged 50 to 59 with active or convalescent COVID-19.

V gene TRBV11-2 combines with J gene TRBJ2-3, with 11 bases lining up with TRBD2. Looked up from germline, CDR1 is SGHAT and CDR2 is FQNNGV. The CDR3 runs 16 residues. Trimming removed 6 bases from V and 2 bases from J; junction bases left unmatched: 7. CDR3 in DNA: TGTGCCAGCAGGCCTATAGCGGGGGGGACCACAGATACGCAGTATTTT. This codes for CASRPIAGGTTDTQYF. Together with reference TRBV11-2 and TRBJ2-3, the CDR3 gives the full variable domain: EAGVAQSPRYKIIEKRQSVAFWCNPISGHATLYWYQQILGQGPKLLIQFQNNGVVDDSQLPKDRFSAERLKGVDSTLKIQPAKLEDSAVYLCASRPIAGGTTDTQYFGPGTRLTVL.

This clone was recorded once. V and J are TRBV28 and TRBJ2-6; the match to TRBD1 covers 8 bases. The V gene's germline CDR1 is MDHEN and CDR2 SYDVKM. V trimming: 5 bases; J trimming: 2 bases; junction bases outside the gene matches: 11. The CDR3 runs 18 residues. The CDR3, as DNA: TGTGCCAGCAGTGCCCGGGCAGGGGGCGGCCCTGGGGCCAACGTCCTGACTTTC. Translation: CASSARAGGGPGANVLTF.

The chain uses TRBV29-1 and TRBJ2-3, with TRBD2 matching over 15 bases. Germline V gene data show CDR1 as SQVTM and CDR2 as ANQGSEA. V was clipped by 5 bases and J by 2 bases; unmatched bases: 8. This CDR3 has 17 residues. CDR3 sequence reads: CSVKKGTSGGPTDTQYF. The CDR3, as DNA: TGCAGCGTTAAAAAGGGGACTAGCGGGGGGCCCACAGATACGCAGTATTTT.

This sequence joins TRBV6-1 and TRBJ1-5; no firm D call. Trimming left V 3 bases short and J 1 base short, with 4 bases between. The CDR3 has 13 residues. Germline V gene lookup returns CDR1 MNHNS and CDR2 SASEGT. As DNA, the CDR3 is TGTGCCAGCAGTGATCAAAGCAATCAGCCCCAGCATTTT. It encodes CASSDQSNQPQHF.

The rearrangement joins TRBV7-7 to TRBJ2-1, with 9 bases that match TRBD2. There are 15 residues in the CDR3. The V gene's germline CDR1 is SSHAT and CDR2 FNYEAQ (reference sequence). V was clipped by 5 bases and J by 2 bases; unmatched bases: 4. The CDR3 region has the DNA TGTGCCAGCAGCCGCCTAGCGGGGCCCTACAATGAGCAGTTCTTC. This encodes CASSRLAGPYNEQFF.

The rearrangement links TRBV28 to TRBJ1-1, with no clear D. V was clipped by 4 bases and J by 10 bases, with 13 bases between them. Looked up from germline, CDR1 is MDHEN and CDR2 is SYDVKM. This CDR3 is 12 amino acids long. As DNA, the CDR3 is TGTGCCAGCAGTTCAGGACCCGGGAGAGCTTTCTTT. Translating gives CASSSGPGRAFF.

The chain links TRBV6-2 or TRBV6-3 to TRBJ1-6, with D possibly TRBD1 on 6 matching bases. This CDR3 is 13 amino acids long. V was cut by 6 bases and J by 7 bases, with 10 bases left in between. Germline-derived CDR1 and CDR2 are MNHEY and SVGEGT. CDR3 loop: CASSPTGNSPLHF. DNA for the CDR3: TGTGCCAGCAGCCCTACAGGGAATTCACCCCTCCACTTT.

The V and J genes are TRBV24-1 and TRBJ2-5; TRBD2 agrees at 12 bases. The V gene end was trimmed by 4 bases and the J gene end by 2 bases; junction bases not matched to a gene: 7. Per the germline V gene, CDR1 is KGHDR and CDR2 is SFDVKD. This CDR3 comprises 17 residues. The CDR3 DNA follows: TGTGCCACCAGTGACTGGACTAGCGGGGTTGAGCAAGAGACCCAGTACTTC. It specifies CATSDWTSGVEQETQYF.

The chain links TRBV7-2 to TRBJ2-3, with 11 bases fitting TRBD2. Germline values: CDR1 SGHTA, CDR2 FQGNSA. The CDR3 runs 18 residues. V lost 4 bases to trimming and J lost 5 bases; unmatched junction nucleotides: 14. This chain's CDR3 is CASSSTGASGGRGDTQYF. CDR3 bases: TGTGCCAGCAGCTCTACAGGGGCTAGCGGGGGGCGTGGAGATACGCAGTATTTT.

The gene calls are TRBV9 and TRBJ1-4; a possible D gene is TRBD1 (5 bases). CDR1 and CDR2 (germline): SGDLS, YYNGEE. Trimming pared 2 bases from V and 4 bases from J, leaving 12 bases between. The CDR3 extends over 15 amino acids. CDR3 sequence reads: CASSVGGGFNEKLFF. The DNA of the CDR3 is TGTGCCAGCAGCGTGGGGGGAGGGTTTAATGAAAAACTGTTTTTT.